A few counts support the clone carrying this T cell receptor (beta chain). Its antigen is not known. These data are taken from a study of CD8 T cells in ankylosing spondylitis. Whole-study results and caveats: Within ankylosing spondylitis blood, a TCR beta motif made up of roughly eight highly homologous variants appeared to be characteristic. Researchers report that disease-linked clones proved CD8+ and relatively rare in peripheral blood. Clones linked to disease were reported to show significant enrichment in matched ankylosing spondylitis synovial fluid.

TCRdb called the 5' RACE reads again in MiXCR, with one record for every CDR3 protein. The repertoire consists of 800,000 to 900,000 distinct CDR3 sequences, with about 12% occurring once and the leading ten covering just over 0.5%. With 3 bases clipped from V and 1 base from J, the junction kept 13 bases outside the gene matches. CDR1 is MDHEN, CDR2 SYDVKM, per germline. This CDR3 is built from 21 residues. This receptor was taken from a male donor with ankylosing spondylitis. The chain employs TRBV28 and TRBJ2-1, with 15 bases identical to TRBD2. Sample: blood, either unsorted or a sorted T cell fraction (not recorded which). The CDR3 spells CASSFRSRGTSGRTSYNEQFF. DNA for the CDR3: TGTGCCAGCAGTTTCCGAAGCAGGGGGACTAGCGGGAGGACTTCCTACAATGAGCAGTTCTTC.